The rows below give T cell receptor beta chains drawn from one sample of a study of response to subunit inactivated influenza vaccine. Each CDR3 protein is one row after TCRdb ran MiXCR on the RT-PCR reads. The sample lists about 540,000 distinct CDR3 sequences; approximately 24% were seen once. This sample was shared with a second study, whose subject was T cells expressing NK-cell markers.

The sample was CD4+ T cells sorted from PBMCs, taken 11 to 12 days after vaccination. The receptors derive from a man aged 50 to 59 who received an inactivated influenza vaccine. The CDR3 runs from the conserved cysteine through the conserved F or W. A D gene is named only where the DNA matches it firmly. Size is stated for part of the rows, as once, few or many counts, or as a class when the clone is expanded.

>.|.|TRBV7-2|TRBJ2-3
CASSLASLPTDTQYF
TGTGCCAGCAGCTTAGCGAGTCTACCCACAGATACGCAGTATTTT
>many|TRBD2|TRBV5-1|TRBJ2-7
CASSFGGAGGSYEQYF
TGCGCCAGCAGCTTCGGAGGGGCGGGAGGTTCATACGAGCAGTACTTC
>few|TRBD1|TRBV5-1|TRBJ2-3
CASSRGQGVSGTDTQYF
TGCGCCAGCAGCAGGGGACAGGGGGTCTCTGGCACAGATACGCAGTATTTT
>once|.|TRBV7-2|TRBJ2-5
CASSSRGAQYF
TGTGCCAGCAGCTCTCGTGGGGCCCAGTACTTC
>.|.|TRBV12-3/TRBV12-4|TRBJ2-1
CASSLLGYNEQFF
TGTGCCAGCAGTTTACTGGGTTACAATGAGCAGTTCTTC
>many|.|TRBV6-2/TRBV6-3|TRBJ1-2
CASTNSGGGYYGYTF
TGTGCCAGCACCAACTCCGGCGGGGGGTATTATGGCTACACCTTC
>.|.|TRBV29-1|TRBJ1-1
CTARTQDKAFF
TGCACGGCAAGAACACAAGACAAAGCTTTCTTT
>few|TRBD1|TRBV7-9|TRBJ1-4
CASSRTGSVEKLFF
TGTGCCAGCAGCCGGACAGGGTCAGTTGAAAAACTGTTTTTT
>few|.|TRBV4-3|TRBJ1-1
CASSQEPGPAAFF
TGCGCCAGCAGCCAAGAACCGGGACCAGCCGCTTTCTTT
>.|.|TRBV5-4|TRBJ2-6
CASSLDRAGPGANVLTF
TGTGCCAGCAGCTTGGACCGGGCAGGTCCCGGGGCCAACGTCCTGACTTTC
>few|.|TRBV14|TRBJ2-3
CASSQGSARGTDTQYF
TGTGCCAGCAGCCAAGGCAGCGCGCGGGGCACAGATACGCAGTATTTT